This is a list of T cell receptor beta chains from one sample in a study of monozygotic twins with inflammatory bowel disease. TCRdb re-called the 5' RACE reads and catalogs CDR3 proteins one per entry, DNA excluded. The sample has 150,000 to 200,000 distinct CDR3 sequences, and its top ten clones hold about 7.4%. Sequenced: blood. These TCRs come from a human donor with ulcerative colitis or Crohn's disease, or a healthy co-twin of an affected twin (not recorded which). The CDR3 runs from the conserved cysteine through the conserved F or W. Each record gives: J gene, V gene, CDR3 protein.

TRBJ2-2,TRBV6-1,CASIPQALQGGTGELFF
TRBJ2-3,TRBV5-1,CASSFTGSSTDTQYF
TRBJ1-6,TRBV7-6,CASSLEGREGYNSPLHF
TRBJ1-3,TRBV12-3/TRBV12-4,CASSSLGNTIYF
TRBJ2-7,TRBV30,CAWSALGSYDQYF
TRBJ2-7,TRBV5-1,CASSPRPGELYEQYF
TRBJ2-1,TRBV5-1,CASSFDPIDSYNEQFF
TRBJ2-5,TRBV5-4,CASSLGDGETQYF
TRBJ1-1,TRBV5-1,CASSLGALVNTEAFF
TRBJ1-2,TRBV7-9,CASSSTRSYGYTF
TRBJ1-6,TRBV7-9,CASSLAQGRNSPLHF
TRBJ2-7,TRBV18,CASSPVPGYREDSYEQYF
TRBJ2-3,TRBV20-1,CSATSGLAGGTDTQYF
TRBJ2-3,TRBV5-1,CASSLAPPLSGGGTDTQYF
TRBJ2-1,TRBV5-5,CASSLATSGSTSFF
TRBJ2-7,TRBV2,CASSEWPYEQYF
TRBJ2-1,TRBV10-3,CAISEASNEQFF
TRBJ1-5,TRBV27,CASSLSGEGNQPQHF
TRBJ2-7,TRBV20-1,CSADGGGMYEQYF
TRBJ1-1,TRBV7-8,CASKARGPRAFF
TRBJ2-7,TRBV7-2,CASSTTQGIHEQYF
TRBJ1-1,TRBV29-1,CSGRGGGGSTEAFF
TRBJ2-1,TRBV29-1,CSALTGGSYNEQFF
TRBJ2-1,TRBV5-6,CASSLGRGRAYNEQFF
TRBJ2-5,TRBV7-2,CASSPSVAGGKETQYF